This is a list of T cell receptor beta chains from one sample in a study of blood T cells in healthy people across ages. TCRdb re-derived calls from the 5' RACE reads in MiXCR, one entry per CDR3 protein. The repertoire holds some 1.5 million distinct CDR3 sequences, approximately 28% seen once, with roughly 8% in the top ten. Sequencing was done on a sample of blood. These receptors came from a woman younger than 45 in good health. CDR3s include the opening cysteine and the closing phenylalanine or tryptophan. The order of the fields is J gene, clone size, D gene, V gene, CDR3 DNA, CDR3 protein. A D gene is named only where the DNA matches it firmly. Some rows have no size entry. The others give once, few or many, or a class for an expanded clone.

>TRBJ2-4|.|.|TRBV5-1
TGCGCCAGCAGCCCCGGACAGAGCTCCTACAATGAGCAGTACTTC
CASSPGQSSYNEQYF
>TRBJ2-1|few|.|TRBV12-3/TRBV12-4
TGTGCCAGCAGCTTTTGGGGGCTTATGTTCTTC
CASSFWGLMFF
>TRBJ1-4|few|.|TRBV27
TGTGCCAGCAGTTTCGAGTACGGGGAAAAACTGTTTTTT
CASSFEYGEKLFF
>TRBJ2-7|few|TRBD1|TRBV5-5
TGTGCCAGCAGCTCCCCCGGGACAGGGGCTGCCTCCTACGAGCAGTACTTC
CASSSPGTGAASYEQYF
>TRBJ2-1|.|TRBD2|TRBV28
TGTGCCAGCAGTTCCGAGACTAGCGGGGGCCGGGGGCAGTTCTTC
CASSSETSGGRGQFF
>TRBJ2-7|many|TRBD2|TRBV27
TGTGCCAGCAGTTTAGCGAGGACTAGACAAGGCTCCTACGAGCAGTACTTC
CASSLARTRQGSYEQYF
>TRBJ1-6|few|.|TRBV5-1
TGCGCCAGCAGCCACCGGGACATTGGTAGGAATTCACCCCTCCACTTT
CASSHRDIGRNSPLHF
>TRBJ1-2|few|.|TRBV5-1
TGCGCCAGCAGCCAGGCCGGTTGGGGGGCAAGGAACTATGGCTACACCTTC
CASSQAGWGARNYGYTF
>TRBJ2-7|many|TRBD1|TRBV29-1
TGCAGCGGGGACAGACAGGGACCTCCCTACGAGCAGTACTTC
CSGDRQGPPYEQYF
>TRBJ2-7|few|.|TRBV28
TGTGCCAGCAGGCTTTCCCTACGCGAGCAGTACTTC
CASRLSLREQYF
>TRBJ2-5|many|.|TRBV5-1
TGCGCCAGCAGCCCGGGACCTACGGAGGAGACCCAGTACTTC
CASSPGPTEETQYF
>TRBJ2-7|few|TRBD2|TRBV7-2
TGTGCCAGCAGCTCGCCTACTCTAGCGGGAGCCAGCGAGCAGTACTTC
CASSSPTLAGASEQYF
>TRBJ2-6|.|.|TRBV9
TGTGCCAGCAGCGGTCACGGAGGGGCCAACGTCCTGACTTTC
CASSGHGGANVLTF
>TRBJ2-3|.|TRBD2|TRBV5-1
TGCGCCAGCAGTGTCAGCTCGACTAGCGGGCCCACAGATACGCAGTATTTT
CASSVSSTSGPTDTQYF
>TRBJ2-1|.|TRBD2|TRBV3-1
TGTGCCAGCAGTCTTTCGACTAGCCATGAGCAGTTCTTC
CASSLSTSHEQFF
>TRBJ2-7|few|.|TRBV6-2/TRBV6-3
TGTGCCAGCAGGCGACGGTGGGGCTCCGAGCAGTACTTC
CASRRRWGSEQYF
>TRBJ2-6|.|.|TRBV29-1
TGCAGCGTTGAAGAAAATGCCAGAGGGGCTAACGTCCCGACTTTC
CSVEENARGANVPTF
>TRBJ2-6|many|TRBD2|TRBV7-2
TGTGCCAGCAGCCTTACTAGCGGGAGTCCTGGGGCCAACGTCCTGACTTTC
CASSLTSGSPGANVLTF
>TRBJ2-1|few|TRBD2|TRBV10-3
TGTGCCATCGGCACCGGGACTAGCGAGAATGAGCAGTTCTTC
CAIGTGTSENEQFF
>TRBJ1-1|.|.|TRBV6-4
TGTGCCAGCAGTGCATCCTCAGGCGGGCAGACTGAAGCTTTCTTT
CASSASSGGQTEAFF
>TRBJ2-1|many|.|TRBV28
TGTGCCAGCAGTTCAGCTCAACCATACAATGAGCAGTTCTTC
CASSSAQPYNEQFF